This T cell receptor beta chain was identified during a study of shared clonotypes between healthy human individuals. Produced via immunoSEQ multiplex PCR; TCRdb's table is partial and in-frame only. There are fewer than 700,000 clones in the sample; approximately 95% occur only once, and approximately 0.11% lies in the top ten. Study-level findings and limits: Non-shared clonotypes had lower generation probabilities than those shared by all four donors. Large depth notwithstanding, sorted-subset sequencing proved incomplete by rarefaction.

This CDR3 spans 16 amino acids. Germline V gives CDR1 GTSNPN, CDR2 SVGIG (reference sequence). V lost 0 bases to trimming and J lost 0 bases, with 14 bases between them. Remarks on this clone: Antigen specificity is unknown.

The naive CD8 fraction comprised CD45RO-negative cells positively selected for CCR7 and excluded terminally differentiated effector memory CD45RA+ cells. Sequencing was performed on naive CD8+ T cells sorted from blood. The V gene is TRBV30, the J gene TRBJ1-2; no definite D call. The TCR comes from a woman under 40 in good health. The CDR3 spells CAWSVGAAGTNYGYTF. Here the CDR3 DNA reads TGTGCCTGGAGTGTAGGTGCGGCGGGCACTAACTATGGCTACACCTTC.